The present T cell receptor beta chain was sequenced within a study of blood T cell repertoires in COVID-19. The data were produced by immunoSEQ multiplex PCR, yet TCRdb's version contains in-frame clones alone and is incomplete. The sample includes roughly 200,000 clones, about 85% of them seen just once. Germline-derived CDR1 and CDR2 are GTSNPN and SVGIG (reference sequence). V lost 1 base, J lost 7 bases, and 7 bases lay in between. The CDR3 has 12 amino acids. Sequencing used peripheral blood. This chain joins TRBV30 and TRBJ1-4; D ambiguous. The source of this sequence is a woman at least 80 years old with active or convalescent COVID-19. The CDR3: CAWSGYREKLFF. DNA for the CDR3: TGTGCCTGGAGTGGCTACCGTGAAAAACTGTTTTTT.